This T cell receptor (beta chain) was identified in a study of T cells in Graves' hyperthyroidism and ophthalmopathy. Whole-study context: Sampling of peripheral blood happened at initial diagnosis, prior to any treatment.

This CDR3 contains 13 residues. Germline values: CDR1 MGHRA, CDR2 YSYEKL. It was RNA transcripts that yielded the amplified TCR beta CDR3 regions. RT-PCR in the first round (using the HTBI primer set) targeted the TCR CDR3. In TCRdb, the multiplex PCR reads were re-called with MiXCR into one record per CDR3 protein. Of under 800,000 distinct CDR3 sequences listed, around 13% were seen once; the top ten hold more than 8.5%. The study excluded patients with uncontrolled infection, other autoimmune disease, pregnancy or lactation. Diagnoses were made from clinical symptoms, serum measures (thyroxine and TRAb), thyroid ultrasound and orbital computed tomography.

This receptor was obtained from a woman aged 18-29 years with Graves' hyperthyroidism. The rearrangement joins TRBV4-1 to TRBJ2-1; a weak D match, TRBD2 (5 bases). Near its end, the DNA agrees better with TRBJ2-7, so the J call may be wrong. Sequencing used blood. CDR3 nucleotides: TGCGCCAGCAGCCTCGACTACTACAATGAGCAGTACTTC. Amino acids: CASSLDYYNEQYF.